This T cell receptor beta chain originates from a study of patients with pleural tuberculosis (dated 2014 in TCRdb). The CDR3 covers 14 residues, taking in both the cysteine and the phenylalanine. Here the CDR3 DNA is all that survives: 42 bases in frame from base 1. Here V drops 4 bases and J drops 5 bases, and the junction holds 3 bases not matched to any gene. Via the germline V gene, CDR1 is SGDLS and CDR2 YYNGEE. As for this clonotype: Its antigen is unknown. No much larger clonotype is one base removed from it; base qualities were not supplied.

The sequencer listed for this sample is Illumina Genome Analyzer IIx. TCRdb reanalyzed the raw reads on its own, using fastp at Q25 for trimming and MiXCR for clone calling, and kept in-frame beta chains. Merged by CDR3 protein, the rows form single entries marked with the most common genes and DNA. The sample includes tens of thousands of distinct CDR3 sequences, with 5.5% to 8% observed a single time. The ten largest make up about 17% of the sample. The sequence was obtained from a human donor with pleural tuberculosis. The chain couples TRBV9 to TRBJ2-1; 10 middle bases align to TRBD2. The CDR3 has the sequence CASSLGTSDNEQFF. The DNA is TGTGCCAGCAGCTTAGGGACTAGCGACAATGAGCAGTTCTTC. The CDR3 plus the reference TRBV9 and TRBJ2-1 genes for the other parts give the full variable domain: DSGVTQTPKHLITATGQRVTLRCSPRSGDLSVYWYQQSLDQGLQFLIQYYNGEERAKGNILERFSAQQFPDLHSELNLSSLELGDSALYFCASSLGTSDNEQFFGPGTRLTVL.